This T cell receptor beta chain was obtained from a study of control samples from healthy donors and cancer patients. Assay used: immunoSEQ multiplex PCR; TCRdb lists only in-frame clones, some missing. The sample yields about 150,000 clones, 89% seen once. Germline loops: CDR1 SGHVS, CDR2 FQNEAQ. With 4 bases removed from V and 0 bases from J, the gap between germline ends came to 9 bases. This CDR3 spans 15 amino acids. Sequenced material: blood. This receptor was identified in a man aged 25 to 40 in good health. V is TRBV7-8 and J is TRBJ2-2; D gene uncertain. The CDR3 sequence: CASSSEVANTGELFF. DNA of the CDR3: TGTGCCAGCAGCTCAGAAGTGGCGAACACCGGGGAGCTGTTTTTT.